A selection of T cell receptor beta chains follows, all from one sample in a study of blood T cell repertoires in COVID-19. Some clones are missing from TCRdb's copy, which holds only in-frame ones; the method was immunoSEQ multiplex PCR. Among some 180,000 clones, 75% to 90% were seen once, and the ten largest hold 6% to 6.5%. Sequencing input: PBMCs or T cells enriched from blood (not recorded which). These receptors all stem from a man in his forties or fifties who had recovered from COVID-19. Both conserved end residues are part of each CDR3. The order of the fields is J gene, V gene, CDR3 protein.

j_call: TRBJ2-7; v_call: TRBV7-9; cdr3_aa: CASSKSPAGFEQYF
j_call: TRBJ2-5; v_call: TRBV5-6; cdr3_aa: CASSLGLAGAETQYF
j_call: TRBJ1-3; v_call: TRBV28; cdr3_aa: CASRGQGVGNTIYF
j_call: TRBJ1-1; v_call: TRBV7-8; cdr3_aa: CASSLGGTANTEAFF
j_call: TRBJ1-1; v_call: TRBV18; cdr3_aa: CASSPFEGQTEAFF
j_call: TRBJ1-5; v_call: TRBV28; cdr3_aa: CASRRVPTYQPQHF
j_call: TRBJ1-5; v_call: TRBV4-1; cdr3_aa: CASSQESTGEQPQHF
j_call: TRBJ2-7; v_call: TRBV27; cdr3_aa: CASSPRGLAPSYEQYF
j_call: TRBJ2-1; v_call: TRBV9; cdr3_aa: CASSVMGTSGFPSSYNEQFF
j_call: TRBJ1-5; v_call: TRBV28; cdr3_aa: CASSLEGYQPQHF
j_call: TRBJ2-1; v_call: TRBV9; cdr3_aa: CASSQTSAYNEQFF
j_call: TRBJ2-1; v_call: TRBV28; cdr3_aa: CASSLSPIKQFF
j_call: TRBJ2-5; v_call: TRBV7-9; cdr3_aa: CASSDRDNQETQYF
j_call: TRBJ1-1; v_call: TRBV3-1/TRBV3-2; cdr3_aa: CASSPGQGGFEAFF
j_call: TRBJ1-1; v_call: TRBV5-1; cdr3_aa: CASSSFQGLGTEAFF
j_call: TRBJ1-2; v_call: TRBV6-5; cdr3_aa: CASSYSTRMDGYTF
j_call: TRBJ2-7; v_call: TRBV7-6; cdr3_aa: CASSYAGLAGGPTYEQYF
j_call: TRBJ1-4; v_call: TRBV5-1; cdr3_aa: CASSLSGEDNEKLFF
j_call: TRBJ1-5; v_call: TRBV5-1; cdr3_aa: CASSPTGDNNQPQHF
j_call: TRBJ1-1; v_call: TRBV27; cdr3_aa: CASSLYGLTEAFF
j_call: TRBJ1-3; v_call: TRBV7-2; cdr3_aa: CASSSRQGGNTIYF
j_call: TRBJ2-3; v_call: TRBV30; cdr3_aa: CAWSGPGTDTQYF
j_call: TRBJ1-1; v_call: TRBV28; cdr3_aa: CASSSTGEYSNFMNTEAFF
j_call: TRBJ1-5; v_call: TRBV12-3/TRBV12-4; cdr3_aa: CASSSGRNQPQHF